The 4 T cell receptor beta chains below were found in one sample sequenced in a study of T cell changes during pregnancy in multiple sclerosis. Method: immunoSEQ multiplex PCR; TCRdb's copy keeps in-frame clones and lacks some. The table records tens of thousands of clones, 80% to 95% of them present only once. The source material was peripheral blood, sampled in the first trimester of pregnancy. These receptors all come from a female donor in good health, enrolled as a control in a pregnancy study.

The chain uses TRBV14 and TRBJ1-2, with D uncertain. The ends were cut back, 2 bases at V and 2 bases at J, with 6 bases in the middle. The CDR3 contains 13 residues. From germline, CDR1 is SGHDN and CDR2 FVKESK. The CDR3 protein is CASSQQSNYGYTF. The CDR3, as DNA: TGTGCCAGCAGCCAACAGTCCAACTATGGCTACACCTTC. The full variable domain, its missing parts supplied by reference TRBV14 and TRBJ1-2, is EAGVTQFPSHSVIEKGQTVTLRCDPISGHDNLYWYRRVMGKEIKFLLHFVKESKQDESGMPNNRFLAERTGGTYSTLKVQPAELEDSGVYFCASSQQSNYGYTFGSGTRLTVV.

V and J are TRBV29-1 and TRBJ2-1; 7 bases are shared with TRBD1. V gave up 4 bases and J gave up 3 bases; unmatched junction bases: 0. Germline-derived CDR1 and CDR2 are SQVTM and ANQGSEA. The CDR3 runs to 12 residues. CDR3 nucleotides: TGCAGCGTTGCAGGGGGCTACAATGAGCAGTTCTTC. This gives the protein CSVAGGYNEQFF.

The CDR3 region is CASSPGGAFYGYTF. DNA of the CDR3: TGTGCCAGCAGTCCGGGGGGGGCGTTCTACGGCTACACCTTC. The rearrangement joins TRBV6-5 to TRBJ1-2, with D maybe TRBD1 (6 bases). The CDR3 runs to 14 residues. The V and J ends lost 5 bases and 8 bases respectively, with 18 bases between them. In germline, CDR1 is MNHEY, CDR2 SVGAGI.

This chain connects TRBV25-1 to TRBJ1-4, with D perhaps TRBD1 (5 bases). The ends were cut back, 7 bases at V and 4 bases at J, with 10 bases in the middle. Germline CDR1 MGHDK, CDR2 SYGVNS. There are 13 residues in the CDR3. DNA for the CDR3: TGTGCCAGCATAGGAGGGGATAATGAAAAACTGTTTTTT. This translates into CASIGGDNEKLFF.